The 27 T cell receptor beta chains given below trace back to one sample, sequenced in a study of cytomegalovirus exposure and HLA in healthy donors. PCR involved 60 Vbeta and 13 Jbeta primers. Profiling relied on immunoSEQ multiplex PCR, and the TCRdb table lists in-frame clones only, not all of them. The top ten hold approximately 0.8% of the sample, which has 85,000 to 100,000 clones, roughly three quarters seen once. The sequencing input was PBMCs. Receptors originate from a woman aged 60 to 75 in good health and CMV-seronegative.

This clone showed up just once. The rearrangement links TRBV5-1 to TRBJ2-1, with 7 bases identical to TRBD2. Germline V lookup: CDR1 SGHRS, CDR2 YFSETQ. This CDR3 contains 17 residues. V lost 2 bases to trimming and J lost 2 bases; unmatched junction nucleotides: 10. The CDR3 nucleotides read TGCGCCAGCAGCTTAACCGGGACTAAGGAAGCCTACAATGAGCAGTTCTTC. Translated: CASSLTGTKEAYNEQFF. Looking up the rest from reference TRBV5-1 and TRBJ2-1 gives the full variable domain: KAGVTQTPRYLIKTRGQQVTLSCSPISGHRSVSWYQQTPGQGLQFLFEYFSETQRNKGNFPGRFSGRQFSNSRSEMNVSTLELGDSALYLCASSLTGTKEAYNEQFFGPGTRLTVL.

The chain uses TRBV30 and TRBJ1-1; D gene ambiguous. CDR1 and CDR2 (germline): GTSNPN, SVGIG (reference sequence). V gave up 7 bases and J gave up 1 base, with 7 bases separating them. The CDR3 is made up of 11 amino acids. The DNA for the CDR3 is TGTGCCTCGTTGAGGAACACTGAAGCTTTCTTT. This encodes CASLRNTEAFF.

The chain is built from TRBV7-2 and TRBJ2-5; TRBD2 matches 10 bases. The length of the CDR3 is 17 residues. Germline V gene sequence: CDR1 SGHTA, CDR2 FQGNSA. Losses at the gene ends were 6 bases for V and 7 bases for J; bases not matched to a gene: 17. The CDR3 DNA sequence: TGTGCCAGCAGTCCTGGAGCTAGCGGGGGCCCCCTGGGGACCCAGTACTTC. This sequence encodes CASSPGASGGPLGTQYF. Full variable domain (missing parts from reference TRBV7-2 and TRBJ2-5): GAGVSQSPSNKVTEKGKDVELRCDPISGHTALYWYRQSLGQGLEFLIYFQGNSAPDKSGLPSDRFSAERTGGSVSTLTIQRTQQEDSAVYLCASSPGASGGPLGTQYFGPGTRLLVL.

CDR3 nucleotides: TGTGCCAGCAGCTCCAAAGGGACAGGGGATGAGCAGTTCTTC. Amino acid sequence: CASSSKGTGDEQFF. This rearrangement joins TRBV11-2 to TRBJ2-1; 10 nucleotides line up with TRBD1. V shed 4 bases, J shed 8 bases, and the junction held 5 bases outside the gene matches. Germline-derived CDR1 and CDR2 are SGHAT and FQNNGV. The CDR3 runs to 14 residues.

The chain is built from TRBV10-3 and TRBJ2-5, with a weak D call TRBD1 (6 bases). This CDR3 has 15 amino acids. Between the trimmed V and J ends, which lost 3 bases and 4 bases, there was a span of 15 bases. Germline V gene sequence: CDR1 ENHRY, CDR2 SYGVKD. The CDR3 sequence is CAISEGQGTLETQYF. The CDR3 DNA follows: TGTGCCATCAGTGAAGGTCAGGGGACCCTAGAGACCCAGTACTTC.

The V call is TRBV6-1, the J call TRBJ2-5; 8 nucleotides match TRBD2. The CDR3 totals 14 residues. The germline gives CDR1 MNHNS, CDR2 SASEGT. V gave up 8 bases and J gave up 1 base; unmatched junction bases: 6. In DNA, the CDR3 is TGTGCCAGCGGGGGGGCGGGAGGCCAAGAGACCCAGTACTTC. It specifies CASGGAGGQETQYF.

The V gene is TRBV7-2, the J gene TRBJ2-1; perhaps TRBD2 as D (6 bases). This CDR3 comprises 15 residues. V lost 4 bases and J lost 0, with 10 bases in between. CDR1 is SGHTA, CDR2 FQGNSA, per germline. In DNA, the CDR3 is TGTGCCAGCAGCTGGGACTTACGCTCCTACAATGAGCAGTTCTTC. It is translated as CASSWDLRSYNEQFF.

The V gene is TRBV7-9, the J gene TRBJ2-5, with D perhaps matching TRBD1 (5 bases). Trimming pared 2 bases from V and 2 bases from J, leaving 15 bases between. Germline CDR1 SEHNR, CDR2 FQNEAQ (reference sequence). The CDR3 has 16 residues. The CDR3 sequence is CASSLFRGFSQETQYF. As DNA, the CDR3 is TGTGCCAGCAGCTTATTTAGGGGTTTTTCACAAGAGACCCAGTACTTC.

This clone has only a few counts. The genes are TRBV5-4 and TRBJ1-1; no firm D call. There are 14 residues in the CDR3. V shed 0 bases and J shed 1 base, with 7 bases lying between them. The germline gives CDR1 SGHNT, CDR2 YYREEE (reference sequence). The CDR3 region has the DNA TGTGCCAGCAGCTTGGCCTACAGGAACACTGAAGCTTTCTTT. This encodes CASSLAYRNTEAFF.

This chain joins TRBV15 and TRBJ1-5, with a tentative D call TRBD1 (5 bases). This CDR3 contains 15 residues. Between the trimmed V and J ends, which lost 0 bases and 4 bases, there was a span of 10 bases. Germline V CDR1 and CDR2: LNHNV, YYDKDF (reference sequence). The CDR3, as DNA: TGTGCCACCAGCAGAGATCAGGGAGGAAATCAGCCCCAGCATTTT. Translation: CATSRDQGGNQPQHF.

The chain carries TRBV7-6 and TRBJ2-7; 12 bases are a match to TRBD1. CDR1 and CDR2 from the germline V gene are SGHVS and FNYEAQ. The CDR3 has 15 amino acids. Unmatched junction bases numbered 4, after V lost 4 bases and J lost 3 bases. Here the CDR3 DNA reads TGTGCCAGCAGCTCGGGGACAGGGGGCAGCTACGAGCAGTACTTC. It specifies CASSSGTGGSYEQYF.

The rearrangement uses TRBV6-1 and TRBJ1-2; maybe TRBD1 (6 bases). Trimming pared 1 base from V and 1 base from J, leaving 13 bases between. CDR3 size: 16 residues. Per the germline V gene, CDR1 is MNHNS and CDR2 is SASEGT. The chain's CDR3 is CASSEGWGRVNYGYTF. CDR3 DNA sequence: TGTGCCAGCAGTGAAGGTTGGGGGCGGGTTAACTATGGCTACACCTTC.

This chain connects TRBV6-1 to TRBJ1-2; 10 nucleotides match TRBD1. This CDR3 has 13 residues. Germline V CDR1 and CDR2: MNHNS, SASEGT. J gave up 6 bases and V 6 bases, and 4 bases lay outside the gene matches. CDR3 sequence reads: CASRTGGSDGYTF. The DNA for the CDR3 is TGTGCCAGCAGGACAGGGGGCTCGGATGGCTACACCTTC.

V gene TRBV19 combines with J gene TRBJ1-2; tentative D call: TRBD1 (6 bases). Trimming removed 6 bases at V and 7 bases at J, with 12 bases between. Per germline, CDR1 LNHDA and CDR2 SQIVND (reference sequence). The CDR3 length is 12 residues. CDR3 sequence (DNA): TGTGCCAGTAGCCTACAGGGATTTGGCTACACCTTC. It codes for CASSLQGFGYTF.

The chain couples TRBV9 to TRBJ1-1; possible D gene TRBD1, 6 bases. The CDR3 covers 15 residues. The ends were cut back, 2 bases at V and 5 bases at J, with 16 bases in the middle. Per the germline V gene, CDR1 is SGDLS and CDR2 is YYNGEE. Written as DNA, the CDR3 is TGTGCCAGCAGCGTTGAGGGGGGAGGGAGTACTGAAGCTTTCTTT. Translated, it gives CASSVEGGGSTEAFF.

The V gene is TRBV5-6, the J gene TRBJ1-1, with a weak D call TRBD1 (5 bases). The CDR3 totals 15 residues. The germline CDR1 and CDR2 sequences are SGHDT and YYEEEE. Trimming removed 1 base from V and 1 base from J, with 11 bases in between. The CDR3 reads CASSLLGTTNTEAFF. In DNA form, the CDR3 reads TGTGCCAGCAGCTTGCTGGGGACTACGAACACTGAAGCTTTCTTT. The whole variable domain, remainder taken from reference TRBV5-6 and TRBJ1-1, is DAGVTQSPTHLIKTRGQQVTLRCSPKSGHDTVSWYQQALGQGPQFIFQYYEEEERQRGNFPDRFSGHQFPNYSSELNVNALLLGDSALYLCASSLLGTTNTEAFFGQGTRLTVV.

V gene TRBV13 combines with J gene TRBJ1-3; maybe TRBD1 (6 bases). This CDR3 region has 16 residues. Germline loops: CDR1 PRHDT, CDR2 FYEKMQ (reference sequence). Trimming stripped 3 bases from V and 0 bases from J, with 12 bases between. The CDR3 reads CASSFGQLISGNTIYF. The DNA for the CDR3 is TGTGCCAGCAGCTTTGGACAGCTCATCTCTGGAAACACCATATATTTT.

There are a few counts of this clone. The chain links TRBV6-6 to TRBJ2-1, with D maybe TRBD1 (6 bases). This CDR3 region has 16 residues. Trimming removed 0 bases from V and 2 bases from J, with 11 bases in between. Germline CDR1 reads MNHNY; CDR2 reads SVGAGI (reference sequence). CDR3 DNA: TGTGCCAGCAGTTACTCGGTACAGGGACCCTACAATGAGCAGTTCTTC. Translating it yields CASSYSVQGPYNEQFF.

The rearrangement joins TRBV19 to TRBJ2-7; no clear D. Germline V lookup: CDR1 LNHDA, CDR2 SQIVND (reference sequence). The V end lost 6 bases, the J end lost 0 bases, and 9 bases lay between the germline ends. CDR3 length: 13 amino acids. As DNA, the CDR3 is TGTGCCAGTAGAGATTGGCTCTCCTACGAGCAGTACTTC. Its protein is CASRDWLSYEQYF. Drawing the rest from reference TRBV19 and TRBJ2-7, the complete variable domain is DGGITQSPKYLFRKEGQNVTLSCEQNLNHDAMYWYRQDPGQGLRLIYYSQIVNDFQKGDIAEGYSVSREKKESFPLTVTSAQKNPTAFYLCASRDWLSYEQYFGPGTRLTVT.

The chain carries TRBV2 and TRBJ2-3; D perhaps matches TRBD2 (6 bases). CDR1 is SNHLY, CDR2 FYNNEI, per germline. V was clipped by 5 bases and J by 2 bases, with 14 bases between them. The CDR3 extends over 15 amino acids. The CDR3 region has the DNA TGTGCCAGCAGTAAACTAGCAGCCTACACAGATACGCAGTATTTT. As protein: CASSKLAAYTDTQYF.

For the CDR3, the DNA is TGTGCCAGCAGCTTGGGACCCTCCGCGGTGTTTTTT. Amino acids: CASSLGPSAVFF. This chain links TRBV5-6 with TRBJ2-2; D unresolved. CDR1 SGHDT and CDR2 YYEEEE come from the germline V gene. V lost 0 bases and J lost 15, with 12 bases in between. There are 12 residues in the CDR3.

The CDR3 protein is CATSREMTSGSGKNIQYF. The DNA of the CDR3 is TGTGCCACCAGCAGAGAGATGACTAGCGGGAGCGGCAAAAACATTCAGTACTTC. This rearrangement joins TRBV15 to TRBJ2-4; 12 nucleotides line up with TRBD2. J was trimmed by 3 bases and V by 0 bases; bases with no gene match: 6. Germline V gene data show CDR1 as LNHNV and CDR2 as YYDKDF (reference sequence). The CDR3 length is 18 residues.

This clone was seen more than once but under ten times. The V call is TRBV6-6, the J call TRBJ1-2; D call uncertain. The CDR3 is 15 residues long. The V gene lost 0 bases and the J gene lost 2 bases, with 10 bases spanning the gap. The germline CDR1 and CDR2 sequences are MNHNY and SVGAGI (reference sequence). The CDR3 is CASSYSSYGNYGYTF. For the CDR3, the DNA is TGTGCCAGCAGTTACTCGAGTTACGGGAACTATGGCTACACCTTC.

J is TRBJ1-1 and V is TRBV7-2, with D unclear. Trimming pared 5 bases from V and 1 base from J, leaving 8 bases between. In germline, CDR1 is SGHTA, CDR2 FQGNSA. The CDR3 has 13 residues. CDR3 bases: TGTGCCAGCAGCCGTCGACAGAACACTGAAGCTTTCTTT. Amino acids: CASSRRQNTEAFF.

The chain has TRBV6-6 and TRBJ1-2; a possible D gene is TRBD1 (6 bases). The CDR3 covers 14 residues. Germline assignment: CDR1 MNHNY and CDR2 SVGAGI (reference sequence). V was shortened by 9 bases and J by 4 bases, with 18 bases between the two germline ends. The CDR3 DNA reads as TGTGCCAGTGGGTCCGGGACATCGCCCTATGGCTACACCTTC. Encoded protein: CASGSGTSPYGYTF.

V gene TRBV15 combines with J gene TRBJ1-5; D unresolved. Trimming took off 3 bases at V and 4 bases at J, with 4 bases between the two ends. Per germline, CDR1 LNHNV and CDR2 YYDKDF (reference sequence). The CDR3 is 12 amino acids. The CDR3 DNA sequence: TGTGCCACCAGCAGTCCTAATCAGCCCCAGCATTTT. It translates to CATSSPNQPQHF.

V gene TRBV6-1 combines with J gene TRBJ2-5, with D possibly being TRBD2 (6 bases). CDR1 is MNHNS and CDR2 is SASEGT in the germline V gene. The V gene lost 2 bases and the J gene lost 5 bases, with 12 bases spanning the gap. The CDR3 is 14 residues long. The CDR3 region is CASSELGTDETQYF. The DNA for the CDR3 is TGTGCCAGCAGTGAATTAGGGACTGACGAGACCCAGTACTTC.